This TCR delta chain comes out of a study of Vδ1+ human thymocytes. After removal of 0 bases from V and 0 bases from J, the junction contained 18 bases not matched to a gene. Germline V lookup: CDR1 GEAIGNYY, CDR2 EKD. The CDR3 is made up of 20 amino acids. Sequences come from RNA converted to cDNA by reverse transcription. Multiplex PCR used pooled V-gene forward primers and a constant-region reverse primer to amplify CDR3s. TCRdb re-processed the multiplex PCR reads using CATT. Of around 56,000 delta-chain clones in the sample, roughly 15% are singletons; the top ten hold over 0.35%. Study-wide results and caveats: TRD repertoires were essentially private, unlike widely shared TRG clonotypes. Thymic TRG and TRD repertoires appeared highly polyclonal. Unlike peripheral blood Vdelta1+ controls, thymic delta-chain sequences included 15% to 25% Vdelta2 and few Vdelta3.

This clone was detected many times. The antigen remains unidentified. This chain uses TRDV2 with TRDJ1; 7 bases are shared with TRDD3. The sequence came from a girl under three years old who had congenital heart surgery. The sample consisted of Vdelta1+ gamma-delta thymocytes from the thymus. Subset of the sample: FACS-sorted CD3+ TCRalphabeta- TCRVdelta1+ TCRVdelta2- thymocytes. The CDR3 region is CACDTGGGGPPEPYTDKLIF. The DNA of the CDR3 is TGTGCCTGTGACACCGGGGGTGGGGGACCCCCGGAGCCGTACACCGATAAACTCATCTTT.